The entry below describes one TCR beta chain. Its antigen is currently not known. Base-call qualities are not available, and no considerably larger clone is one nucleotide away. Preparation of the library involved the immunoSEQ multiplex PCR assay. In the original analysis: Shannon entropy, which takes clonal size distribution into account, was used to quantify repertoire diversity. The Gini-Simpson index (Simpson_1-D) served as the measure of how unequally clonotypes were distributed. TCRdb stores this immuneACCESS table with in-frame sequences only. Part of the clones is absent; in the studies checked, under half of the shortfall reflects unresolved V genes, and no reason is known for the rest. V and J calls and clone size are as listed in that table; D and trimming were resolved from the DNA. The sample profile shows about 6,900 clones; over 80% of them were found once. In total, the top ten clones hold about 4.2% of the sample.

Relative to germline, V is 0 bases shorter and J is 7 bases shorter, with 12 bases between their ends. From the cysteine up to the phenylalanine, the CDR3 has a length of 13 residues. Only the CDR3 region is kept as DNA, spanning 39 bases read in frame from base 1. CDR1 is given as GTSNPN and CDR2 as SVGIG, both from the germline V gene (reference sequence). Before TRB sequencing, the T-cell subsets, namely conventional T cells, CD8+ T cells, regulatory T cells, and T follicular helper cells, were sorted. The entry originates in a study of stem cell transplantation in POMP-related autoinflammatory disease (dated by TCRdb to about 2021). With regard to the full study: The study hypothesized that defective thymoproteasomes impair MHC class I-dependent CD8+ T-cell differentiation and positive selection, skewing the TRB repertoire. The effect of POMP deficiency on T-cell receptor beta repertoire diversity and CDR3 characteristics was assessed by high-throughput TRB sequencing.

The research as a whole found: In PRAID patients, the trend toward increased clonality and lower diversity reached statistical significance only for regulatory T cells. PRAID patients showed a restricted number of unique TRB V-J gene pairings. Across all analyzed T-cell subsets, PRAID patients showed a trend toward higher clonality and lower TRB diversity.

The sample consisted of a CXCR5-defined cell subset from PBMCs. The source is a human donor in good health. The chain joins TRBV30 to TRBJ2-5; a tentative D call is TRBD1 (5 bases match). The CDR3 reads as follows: CAWSVGLGVTQYF. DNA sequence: TGTGCCTGGAGTGTAGGCCTAGGGGTGACCCAGTACTTC.